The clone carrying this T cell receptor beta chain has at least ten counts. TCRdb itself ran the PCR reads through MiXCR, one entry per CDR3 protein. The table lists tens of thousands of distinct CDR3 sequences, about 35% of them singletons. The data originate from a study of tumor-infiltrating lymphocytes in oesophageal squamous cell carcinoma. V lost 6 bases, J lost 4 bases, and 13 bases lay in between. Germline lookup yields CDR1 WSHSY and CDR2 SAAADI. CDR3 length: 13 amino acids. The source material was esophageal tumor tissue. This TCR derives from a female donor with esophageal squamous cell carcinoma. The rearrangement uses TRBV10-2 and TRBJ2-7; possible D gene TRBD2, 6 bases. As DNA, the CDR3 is TGCGCCAGCAGAGGCGGGGTTGAATACGAGCAGTACTTC. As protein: CASRGGVEYEQYF.